This paragraph covers one TCR beta chain sequence. Antigen unknown. This entry comes from a study of blood T cells in healthy people across ages. For the study at large: About one barcoded TCR beta cDNA was captured per two T cells.

Extraction yielded at least 6 micrograms of total RNA per sample. CDR1 and CDR2 (germline): SGHVS, FQNEAQ. The CDR3 has 15 amino acids. The ends were cut back, 1 base at V and 0 bases at J, with 10 bases in the middle. Findings and limits, study-wide: Using unsorted PBMCs precluded a conclusive naive versus antigen-experienced comparison. There was a strong correlation between TCR beta diversity and naive T cell percentage.

A second PCR of 7 to 11 cycles used a sample-barcoded 5' primer and a J-beta primer mix. MiXCR, run by TCRdb on the 5' RACE reads, gives a single entry per CDR3 protein. The sample has 650,000 to 800,000 distinct CDR3 sequences, around 42% seen once. The rearrangement joins TRBV7-8 to TRBJ2-7; D unresolved. The sequence was collected from a man aged 60 to 69 in good health. The sequencing sample was made of blood. Here the CDR3 reads CASSLEGLGSYEQYF. As DNA, the CDR3 is TGTGCCAGCAGCTTAGAAGGTCTGGGCTCCTACGAGCAGTACTTC.